This T cell receptor (beta chain) was identified during a study of T-cell memory formation after mild COVID-19. The V and J ends lost 0 bases and 13 bases respectively, with 13 bases between them. The V gene's germline CDR1 is SGHRS and CDR2 YFSETQ. CDR3 length: 12 residues. This clonotype was picked up a small number of times. TCRdb itself ran the 5' RACE reads through MiXCR, one entry per CDR3 protein. The sample gives approximately 250,000 distinct CDR3 sequences, 16% of which show up once; 22% is in the top ten. The clonotype was recovered from a man in his late teens or twenties who had mild COVID-19 (a few samples of this study predate the infection). Cell type and time point are not known. The chain uses TRBV5-1 and TRBJ1-1, with a possible D match to TRBD1 (6 bases). The sequenced sample was PBMCs or a T cell subset sorted from them (not recorded which). CDR3 residues: CASSLEGGLGFF. In DNA, the CDR3 is TGCGCCAGCAGCTTGGAAGGGGGGCTCGGTTTCTTT. Looking up the rest from reference TRBV5-1 and TRBJ1-1 gives the full variable domain: KAGVTQTPRYLIKTRGQQVTLSCSPISGHRSVSWYQQTPGQGLQFLFEYFSETQRNKGNFPGRFSGRQFSNSRSEMNVSTLELGDSALYLCASSLEGGLGFFGQGTRLTVV.